Following are 11 T cell receptor beta chains from one sample sequenced in a study of T cell responses to AZD1222 COVID-19 vaccine. The repertoire was sequenced with immunoSEQ multiplex PCR; TCRdb's copy has only in-frame clones and lacks some. Of approximately 140,000 clones in the sample, about 90% were seen once. The sequenced sample was peripheral blood, obtained 28 days after the second AZD1222 dose. The receptor set was obtained from an adult who received the AZD1222 COVID-19 vaccine.

This chain connects TRBV28 to TRBJ1-5; D ambiguous. V dropped 6 bases and J dropped 2 bases, with 8 bases sitting between them. CDR1 and CDR2 from the germline V gene are MDHEN and SYDVKM. This CDR3 is 13 amino acids long. CDR3 nucleotides: TGTGCCAGCAGCTCCACAGGCAATCAGCCCCAGCATTTT. Translated: CASSSTGNQPQHF.

The chain links TRBV15 to TRBJ1-6; no clear D. The length of the CDR3 is 14 residues. Germline values: CDR1 LNHNV, CDR2 YYDKDF (reference sequence). Deletions cut 0 bases from V and 7 bases from J, with 7 bases between. CDR3 loop: CATSRDPGNSPLHF. The CDR3 DNA reads as TGTGCCACCAGCAGAGATCCGGGGAATTCACCCCTCCACTTT.

The V call is TRBV7-9, the J call TRBJ2-1, with 14 bases fitting TRBD2. With V trimmed by 5 bases and J by 6 bases, 9 bases remained unmatched. The CDR3 extends over 17 amino acids. Germline V lookup: CDR1 SEHNR, CDR2 FQNEAQ (reference sequence). The CDR3, as DNA: TGTGCCAGCAGCCCAGGGACTAGCGGGAGTAGGGGCAATGAGCAGTTCTTC. Its translation is CASSPGTSGSRGNEQFF.

This chain joins TRBV4-2 and TRBJ1-2; no reliable D call. Deletions cut 0 bases from V and 5 bases from J, with 13 bases between. The CDR3 extends over 15 amino acids. The germline V gene has CDR1 LGHNA and CDR2 YNFKEQ. The CDR3 spells CASSQDQAVLYGYTF. In DNA form, the CDR3 reads TGTGCCAGCAGCCAAGATCAGGCGGTGCTTTATGGCTACACCTTC.

V is TRBV19 and J is TRBJ1-1; 10 bases map to TRBD1. V was pared by 5 bases and J by 10 bases, with 13 bases of the junction left unmatched. Looked up from germline, CDR1 is LNHDA and CDR2 is SQIVND (reference sequence). This CDR3 region has 15 residues. The CDR3 nucleotides read TGTGCCAGTAGTCCCAAGACAGGGGGCGAGGTCGGAGCTTTCTTT. Residues: CASSPKTGGEVGAFF.

The chain combines TRBV19 with TRBJ1-1, with unresolved D. Germline CDR1 and CDR2: LNHDA and SQIVND (reference sequence). This CDR3 comprises 12 residues. V was pared by 6 bases and J by 1 base, with 6 bases between. The CDR3 loop is CASSRRNTEAFF. As DNA, the CDR3 is TGTGCCAGTAGCCGGAGGAACACTGAAGCTTTCTTT.

This chain joins TRBV6-5 and TRBJ1-6, with 7 bases aligning to TRBD1. Unmatched junction bases numbered 6, after V lost 5 bases and J lost 14 bases. CDR1 and CDR2 from the germline V gene are MNHEY and SVGAGI. This CDR3 spans 12 amino acids. CDR3 sequence (DNA): TGTGCCAGCAGTCGACAGGGTATGACCCTCCACTTT. This codes for CASSRQGMTLHF.

This chain joins TRBV2 and TRBJ1-1, with a possible D match to TRBD1 (6 bases). Germline loops: CDR1 SNHLY, CDR2 FYNNEI. The V and J ends lost 7 bases and 5 bases respectively, with 14 bases between them. The CDR3 extends over 13 amino acids. The CDR3 spells CASNQGSRTEAFF. The CDR3 nucleotides are TGTGCCAGCAATCAGGGGTCTAGGACTGAAGCTTTCTTT.

The V and J genes are TRBV7-2 and TRBJ1-3; D gene unclear. V lost 1 base and J lost 4, with 11 bases in between. Germline CDR1 SGHTA, CDR2 FQGNSA. The CDR3 totals 15 residues. CDR3 coding DNA: TGTGCCAGCAGCTTAGTGGTAGGCTCAGGAAACACCATATATTTT. Translating it yields CASSLVVGSGNTIYF.

The J gene is TRBJ1-1, the V gene TRBV4-1, with 9 nucleotides matching TRBD1. Trimming took 4 bases from V and 7 from J; bases not matched to a gene: 7. Germline V gene data show CDR1 as MGHRA and CDR2 as YSYEKL. The CDR3 consists of 14 residues. CDR3: CASSPGQGFGEAFF. The CDR3 DNA is TGCGCCAGCAGCCCGGGACAGGGTTTCGGTGAAGCTTTCTTT.

The gene calls are TRBV15 and TRBJ2-5, with TRBD2 matching over 13 bases. The length of the CDR3 is 14 residues. Germline V gene data show CDR1 as LNHNV and CDR2 as YYDKDF (reference sequence). The V gene end was trimmed by 5 bases and the J gene end by 5 bases; junction bases not matched to a gene: 2. The CDR3 coding sequence is TGTGCCACCAGCGGGGGACTAGCGGGGGAGACCCAGTACTTC. It specifies CATSGGLAGETQYF.